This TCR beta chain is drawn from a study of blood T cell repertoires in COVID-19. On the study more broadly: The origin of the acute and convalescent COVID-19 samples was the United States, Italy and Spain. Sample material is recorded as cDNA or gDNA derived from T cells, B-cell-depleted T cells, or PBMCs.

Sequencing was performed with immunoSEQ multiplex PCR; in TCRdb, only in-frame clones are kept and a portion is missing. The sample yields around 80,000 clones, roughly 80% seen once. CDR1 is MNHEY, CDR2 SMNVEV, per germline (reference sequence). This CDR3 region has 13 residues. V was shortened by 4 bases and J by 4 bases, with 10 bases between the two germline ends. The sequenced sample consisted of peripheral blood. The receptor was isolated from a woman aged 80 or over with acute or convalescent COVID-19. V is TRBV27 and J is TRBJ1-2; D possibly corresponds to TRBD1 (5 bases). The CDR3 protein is CASSWGGSYGYTF. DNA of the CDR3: TGTGCCAGCAGTTGGGGGGGGAGCTATGGCTACACCTTC.